Listed here is a single T cell receptor (beta chain). This clone was seen just once. This clone's antigen is unknown. There are no base qualities to consult, and no much larger clone falls within one base. The immunoSEQ Assay, a bias-controlled multiplex PCR, was used to amplify TCRbeta CDR3 regions from genomic DNA. In the authors' own workflow: Nucleated cell counts per sample were estimated from amplification of reference gene primers within the assay. To quantify the absolute abundance of each unique TCRbeta CDR3 rearrangement, sequence reads were collapsed and filtered. Productive Simpson clonality was computed per sample as the square root of Simpson's diversity index over productive rearrangements. TCRdb re-hosts the immuneACCESS table, in-frame sequences only. Its copies lack some clones; in the studies checked, an unresolved V gene accounts for under half of them, and the cause for the rest is not known. V and J calls and clone size are as listed in that table; D and trimming were resolved from the DNA. A total of roughly 93,000 clones appear in this sample, about 90% of them only once. The top ten clones comprise roughly 1.1% of the sample.

This specimen belongs to a study of blood T cell repertoires in COVID-19 (dated by TCRdb to 2018 to 2020). Notes on the research overall: The collaborator samples originated in the United States, Italy and Spain and spanned the acute and convalescent phases of COVID-19. The material from the prospective study consisted of cDNA or gDNA derived from T cells, B-cell-depleted T cells, or PBMCs. The dataset comprised deeply sampled blood TCRbeta repertoires from subjects exposed to, actively infected with, or recovered from COVID-19. A freely available public database, intended as a resource for researchers studying the immune response to SARS-CoV-2, is where the repertoires were released. The samples were drawn from the first 160 participants of the ongoing ImmuneRACE study and from about 1,200 subjects provided by 6 global collaborators. Nearly every sample came with metadata listing a de-identified subject ID, COVID-19 status, age in years and sex. Where available, HLA class I and class II types were taken from metadata supplied by the sample provider and were not determined by assay-based typing. Study-wide findings and limitations: The amount of clinical and demographic metadata varied by source and participant and was provided uncurated.

Collaborating institutions collected whole blood in K2EDTA tubes following their own protocols. Collaborator samples were shipped for TCRbeta analysis as frozen whole blood, isolated PBMCs, or DNA extracted from either sample type. This TCR was sampled from a human donor in a cohort sampled during active COVID-19. The sequencing sample was made of peripheral blood.

The nucleotide sequence reads as follows: TGTGCCAGCGGAACACCCGGGACAGGTTATGGCTACACCTTC. Translated, this is CASGTPGTGYGYTF. The receptor chain draws on TRBV27 and TRBJ1-2, with 8 bases matching TRBD1. The CDR3 numbers 14 residues from cysteine through phenylalanine. Only the CDR3 portion is preserved as DNA: 42 bases, with reading frame beginning at the first base. V lost 8 bases and J lost 5 bases, and the count of bases not matched to a germline gene is 10. CDR1 and CDR2, per the germline V gene (reference sequence), are MNHEY and SMNVEV.